This is a list of T cell receptor beta chains from one sample in a study of CD8+CD57+ T cells in acquired aplastic anemia. TCRdb reprocessed the reads via MiXCR and lists one record per CDR3 protein. The table records around 200,000 distinct CDR3 sequences, 40% to 60% of them present only once. Material for sequencing was sorted CD4+, CD8+, or CD8+CD57+ T cells (not recorded which) from PBMCs. The receptors were gathered from a human donor with aplastic anemia. CDR3s include the opening cysteine and the closing phenylalanine or tryptophan. The order of the fields is CDR3 length, V gene, J gene, CDR3 protein.

>15|TRBV5-1|TRBJ2-5
CATGEDGGPDETQYF
>11|TRBV19|TRBJ2-7
CPGQGGVEQYF
>15|TRBV6-1|TRBJ1-2
CASSLVGTASYGYTF
>13|TRBV7-2|TRBJ1-6
CASSLAFGPPLHF
>14|TRBV11-2|TRBJ1-2
CASNAVQGGYGYTF
>13|TRBV19|TRBJ2-5
CASSNGFQETQYF
>12|TRBV10-3|TRBJ1-2
CAISAGNYGYTF
>15|TRBV7-2|TRBJ1-5
CASSVDRVINQPQHF
>14|TRBV19|TRBJ2-5
CASSQQGRGETQYF
>16|TRBV6-5|TRBJ1-2
CASRTGQARIWYGYTF
>14|TRBV15|TRBJ1-2
CATSRLGQGGGYTF
>14|TRBV3-1|TRBJ1-5
CASSHGDRGYNEHF
>16|TRBV5-1|TRBJ1-2
CASRPGTGGPNYGYTF
>14|TRBV15|TRBJ2-7
CATSRDRVSYEQYF
>13|TRBV28|TRBJ2-7
CASRGAPGSEQYF
>15|TRBV25-1|TRBJ2-7
CASSDLGSGTYEQYF
>16|TRBV11-2|TRBJ2-2
CASSLDRYPYTGELFF
>16|TRBV7-8|TRBJ2-3
CASSLATWGGLDTQYF
>15|TRBV7-8|TRBJ2-3
CASRGQPVFTDTQYF
>14|TRBV19|TRBJ2-5
CASSDGTGQETQYF
>14|TRBV5-1|TRBJ2-5
CASSPRVGVETQYF
>16|TRBV20-1|TRBJ2-3
CSHLAGGSGVTDTQYF
>18|TRBV20-1|TRBJ1-6
CSARDGTRVGSYNSPLHF
>12|TRBV20-1|TRBJ2-1
CSAARGNNEQFF
>17|TRBV19|TRBJ1-5
CASALGGGKRSNQPQHF
>16|TRBV12-3/TRBV12-4|TRBJ2-7
CASSLGQGPYQDEQYF
>15|TRBV7-2|TRBJ2-7
CACSARDRGQNEQYF
>17|TRBV15|TRBJ2-5
CATSSRTSGGADETQYF
>14|TRBV19|TRBJ1-3
CASSVPSSGNTIYF
>16|TRBV11-2|TRBJ2-3
CASSTPWGPTTDTQYF
>13|TRBV12-5|TRBJ2-7
CASGLGHSYEQYF
>14|TRBV19|TRBJ2-3
CASSADTATDTQYF
>15|TRBV7-8|TRBJ2-5
CASSFGGGVSKTQYF
>14|TRBV5-5|TRBJ2-7
CASSFGTSINEQYF
>14|TRBV20-1|TRBJ1-2
CSANEVTGGAGYTF
>14|TRBV2|TRBJ1-2
CASSARDGTYGYTF
>15|TRBV2|TRBJ2-1
CASLMAGTGSNEQFF
>15|TRBV7-3|TRBJ2-7
CASSPPGQRVYEQYF
>14|TRBV5-8|TRBJ2-5
CASSRPDSVETQYF
>16|TRBV5-1|TRBJ2-1
CASSLVSGSSYNEQFF
>12|TRBV30|TRBJ1-1
CACKVVRIEAFF
>19|TRBV6-5|TRBJ1-3
CASSTHKDSPRFAGNTIYF